These 15 T cell receptor beta chains share one sample of origin, sequenced in a study of vaccination effects on CD4 cells after COVID-19. Some clones are missing from TCRdb's copy, which holds only in-frame ones; the method was immunoSEQ multiplex PCR. The sample has approximately 30,000 clones; 70% to 75% are singletons. The antigens of these receptors remain unknown. Isolation of CD4+ T cells took place after about 10 days of culture. All participants had two doses of either the BNT162b2 or mRNA-1273 vaccine. The sample in question was CD4+ T cells from PBMCs cultured without peptide, obtained after COVID-19 vaccination. The source is a human donor who received a COVID-19 vaccine.

The J gene is TRBJ2-1, the V gene TRBV6-2 or TRBV6-3; possible D gene TRBD1, 6 bases. The germline gives CDR1 MNHEY, CDR2 SVGEGT. Trimming left V 0 bases short and J 12 bases short, with 9 bases between. The CDR3 length is 12 residues. This chain's CDR3 is CASSYSRGRQFF. CDR3 sequence (DNA): TGTGCCAGCAGTTACTCGAGGGGGAGGCAGTTCTTC.

The chain employs TRBV11-2 and TRBJ1-5; D may be TRBD1 (5 bases). This CDR3 contains 13 residues. Germline CDR1 reads SGHAT; CDR2 reads FQNNGV. V shed 5 bases and J shed 6 bases, with 11 bases lying between them. The CDR3 protein is CASSLGAFQPQHF. CDR3 DNA: TGTGCCAGCAGCCTCGGGGCTTTTCAGCCCCAGCATTTT.

The chain uses TRBV7-8 and TRBJ2-3; no reliable D call. V lost 5 bases and J lost 3, with 15 bases in between. CDR1 is SGHVS, CDR2 FQNEAQ, per germline. CDR3 length: 15 amino acids. CDR3 amino acids: CASSPLTDITDTQYF. The CDR3 coding sequence is TGTGCCAGCAGCCCTCTCACTGATATAACAGATACGCAGTATTTT.

The chain has TRBV4-3 and TRBJ2-1; 10 bases agree with TRBD2. The CDR3 totals 15 residues. From germline, CDR1 is LGHNA and CDR2 YSLEER. V lost 5 bases and J lost 4; bases outside the gene matches: 5. The DNA of the CDR3 is TGCGCCAGCAGCATTATAGCGGGGGGATACAATGAGCAGTTCTTC. As protein: CASSIIAGGYNEQFF.

This rearrangement joins TRBV5-4 to TRBJ2-7, with D perhaps being TRBD1 or TRBD2 (5 bases each). The CDR3 spans 14 residues. The germline CDR1 and CDR2 sequences are SGHNT and YYREEE (reference sequence). The ends were cut back, 10 bases at V and 3 bases at J, with 20 bases in the middle. CDR3 residues: CAASRDGLIYEQYF. CDR3 bases: TGTGCCGCTTCTCGGGACGGATTAATCTACGAGCAGTACTTC.

This clone showed up just once. At the DNA level, this CDR3 is encoded by other sequences in the same sample as well. The V and J genes are TRBV5-1 and TRBJ1-5; unclear D gene. The CDR3 is 13 residues long. The ends were cut back, 0 bases at V and 3 bases at J, with 4 bases in the middle. Per germline, CDR1 SGHRS and CDR2 YFSETQ. CDR3 in DNA: TGCGCCAGCAGCTTGGACATCAATCAGCCCCAGCATTTT. Its protein is CASSLDINQPQHF. Full variable domain (missing parts from reference TRBV5-1 and TRBJ1-5): KAGVTQTPRYLIKTRGQQVTLSCSPISGHRSVSWYQQTPGQGLQFLFEYFSETQRNKGNFPGRFSGRQFSNSRSEMNVSTLELGDSALYLCASSLDINQPQHFGDGTRLSIL.

A few counts support this clone. Other DNA sequences in this sample translate to the same CDR3. The gene calls are TRBV5-1 and TRBJ1-1, with D tentatively TRBD1 (6 bases). CDR1 and CDR2 from the germline V gene are SGHRS and YFSETQ. The length of the CDR3 is 14 residues. The V end was cut by 0 bases, the J end by 4 bases, with 10 bases between. The CDR3 coding sequence is TGCGCCAGCAGCTTGGCCAGGGGTGGCACTGAAGCTTTCTTT. It specifies CASSLARGGTEAFF.

V and J are TRBV30 and TRBJ1-1; D is undetermined. V shed 3 bases and J shed 1 base, with 3 bases lying between them. Germline lookup yields CDR1 GTSNPN and CDR2 SVGIG (reference sequence). The CDR3 loop spans 11 amino acids. The CDR3 here is CAWRGNTEAFF. Here the CDR3 DNA reads TGTGCCTGGAGAGGGAACACTGAAGCTTTCTTT. Full variable domain (outside the CDR3, taken from reference TRBV30 and TRBJ1-1): SQTIHQWPATLVQPVGSPLSLECTVEGTSNPNLYWYRQAAGRGLQLLFYSVGIGQISSEVPQNLSASRPQDRQFILSSKKLLLSDSGFYLCAWRGNTEAFFGQGTRLTVV.

This clone was counted between two and nine times. The chain has TRBV30 and TRBJ1-1, with no clear D. Between the trimmed V and J ends, which lost 5 bases and 2 bases, there was a span of 12 bases. The CDR3 extends over 13 amino acids. Germline CDR1 GTSNPN, CDR2 SVGIG (reference sequence). CDR3 bases: TGTGCCTGGGGGATTCGGCGCAACACTGAAGCTTTCTTT. It translates to CAWGIRRNTEAFF. Looking up the rest from reference TRBV30 and TRBJ1-1 gives the full variable domain: SQTIHQWPATLVQPVGSPLSLECTVEGTSNPNLYWYRQAAGRGLQLLFYSVGIGQISSEVPQNLSASRPQDRQFILSSKKLLLSDSGFYLCAWGIRRNTEAFFGQGTRLTVV.

The chain carries TRBV10-3 and TRBJ1-2; D uncertain. V was pared by 3 bases and J by 4 bases, with 6 bases between. CDR1 and CDR2 (germline): ENHRY, SYGVKD. This CDR3 is 12 amino acids long. CDR3 in DNA: TGTGCCATCAGTGATGGCCCCTATGGCTACACCTTC. This codes for CAISDGPYGYTF.

This clone was recorded only once. V usage is TRBV16 and J usage is TRBJ2-7; D gene ambiguous. The length of the CDR3 is 15 residues. Germline V gives CDR1 KGHSY, CDR2 FQNENV. Trimming removed 0 bases at V and 3 bases at J, with 12 bases between. The CDR3: CASSQSGVAVYEQYF. For the CDR3, the DNA is TGTGCCAGCAGCCAATCGGGTGTGGCGGTCTACGAGCAGTACTTC.

The chain has TRBV7-8 and TRBJ2-7; tentatively, D is TRBD2 (6 bases). Germline V gene lookup returns CDR1 SGHVS and CDR2 FQNEAQ. The CDR3 is 15 residues long. Between the trimmed V and J ends, which lost 0 bases and 5 bases, there was a span of 14 bases. This CDR3 is CASSLAPGGVHEQYF. The DNA of the CDR3 is TGTGCCAGCAGCTTAGCCCCGGGCGGGGTCCACGAGCAGTACTTC.

This chain joins TRBV6-5 and TRBJ1-3; D unclear. The V end lost 2 bases, the J end lost 2 bases, and 7 bases lay between the germline ends. CDR3 length equals 14 residues. Germline-derived CDR1 and CDR2 are MNHEY and SVGAGI. CDR3 protein: CASSYGVAGNTIYF. The CDR3 DNA is TGTGCCAGCAGTTACGGGGTAGCTGGAAACACCATATATTTT.

The chain has TRBV5-1 and TRBJ1-1; D is unclear. V was cut by 0 bases and J by 0 bases, with 9 bases left in between. Per germline, CDR1 SGHRS and CDR2 YFSETQ. This CDR3 is 15 amino acids long. The CDR3 spells CASSLGAVLNTEAFF. The CDR3, as DNA: TGCGCCAGCAGCTTGGGGGCGGTATTGAACACTGAAGCTTTCTTT.

V usage is TRBV3-1 (or the pseudogene TRBV3-2) and J usage is TRBJ1-5, with D maybe TRBD1 (5 bases). Germline assignment: CDR1 LGHDT and CDR2 YNNKEL (reference sequence). This CDR3 spans 12 amino acids. Deletions cut 5 bases from V and 11 bases from J, with 13 bases between. CDR3 sequence (DNA): TGTGCCAGCAGCTCCGGGGGGATTTCCCAGCATTTT. Translation gives CASSSGGISQHF.